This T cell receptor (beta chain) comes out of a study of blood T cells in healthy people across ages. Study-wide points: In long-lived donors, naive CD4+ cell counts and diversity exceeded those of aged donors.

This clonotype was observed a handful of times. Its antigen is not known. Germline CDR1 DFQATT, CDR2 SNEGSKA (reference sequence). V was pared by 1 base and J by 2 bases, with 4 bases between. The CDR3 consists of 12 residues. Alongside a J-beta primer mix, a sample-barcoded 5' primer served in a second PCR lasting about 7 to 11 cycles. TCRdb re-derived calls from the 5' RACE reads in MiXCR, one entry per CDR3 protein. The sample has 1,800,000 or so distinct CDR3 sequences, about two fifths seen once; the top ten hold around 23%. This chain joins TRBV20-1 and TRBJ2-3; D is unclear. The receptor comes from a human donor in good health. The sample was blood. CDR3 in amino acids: CSARGVTDTQYF. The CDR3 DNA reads TGCAGTGCTAGAGGGGTCACAGATACGCAGTATTTT.